In this sample, the clone carrying this T cell receptor (beta chain) turned up a few times. Its antigen is as yet unknown. The sample comes from a study of T cells in Graves' hyperthyroidism and ophthalmopathy. The study's findings and limits: Most thyroid clonotypes expanded above 0.001 were also detected in blood.

The CDR3 covers 14 residues. V was trimmed by 0 bases and J by 5 bases, leaving 10 bases between them. The germline V gene has CDR1 MGHRA and CDR2 YSYEKL. RNA transcripts were the template for amplifying TCR beta CDR3 regions. During a first-round RT-PCR of the TCR CDR3, the HTBI primer set was used. TCRdb ran MiXCR on the multiplex PCR reads and lists one entry per CDR3 protein. The top ten hold under 55% of the sample, which has roughly 500,000 distinct CDR3 sequences, about 22% seen once. The TCR originated in a woman in her 70s with Graves' ophthalmopathy. The chain employs TRBV4-1 and TRBJ1-1; the D gene is possibly TRBD1 (5 bases). Sequenced sample: blood. The CDR3 DNA reads TGCGCCAGCAGCCAAGATGAGGGGCGGACTGAAGCTTTCTTT. As protein: CASSQDEGRTEAFF.